This T cell receptor beta chain was sequenced in a study of blood T cell repertoires in COVID-19. V was pared by 0 bases and J by 1 base, with 0 bases of the junction left unmatched. The CDR3 is 14 amino acids. The germline V gene encodes CDR1 SGHNT and CDR2 YYREEE (reference sequence). Per the study methods: Reference gene primer amplification gave estimated nucleated cell counts. Sequencing used immunoSEQ multiplex PCR; TCRdb keeps in-frame clones, though not all of them. V and J calls and clone size are as listed in that table; D and trimming were resolved from the DNA. The data show around 210,000 clones, with 88% seen just once and 1.5% held by the top ten. On this clone itself: The identical CDR3 is also encoded by other nucleotide sequences in the sample.

This sequence originates from a man between 18 and 29 years old with active or convalescent COVID-19. The specimen was peripheral blood. The rearrangement links TRBV5-4 to TRBJ2-7, with 8 nucleotides matching TRBD1. DNA for the CDR3: TGTGCCAGCAGCTTGGGACAGGGGTCCTACGAGCAGTACTTC. The encoded protein is CASSLGQGSYEQYF.